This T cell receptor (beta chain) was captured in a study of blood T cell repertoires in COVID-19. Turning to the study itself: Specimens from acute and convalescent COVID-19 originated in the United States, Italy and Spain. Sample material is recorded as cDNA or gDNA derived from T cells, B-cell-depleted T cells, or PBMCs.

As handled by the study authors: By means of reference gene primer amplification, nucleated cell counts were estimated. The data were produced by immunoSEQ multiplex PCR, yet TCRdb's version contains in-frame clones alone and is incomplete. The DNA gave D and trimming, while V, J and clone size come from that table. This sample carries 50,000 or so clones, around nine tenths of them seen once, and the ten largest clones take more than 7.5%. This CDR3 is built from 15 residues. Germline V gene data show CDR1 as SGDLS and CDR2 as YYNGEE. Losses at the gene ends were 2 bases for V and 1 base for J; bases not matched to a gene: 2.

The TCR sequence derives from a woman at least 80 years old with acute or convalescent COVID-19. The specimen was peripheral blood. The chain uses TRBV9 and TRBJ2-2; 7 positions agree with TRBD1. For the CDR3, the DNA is TGTGCCAGCAGCGTGGGACAGTTGAACACCGGGGAGCTGTTTTTT. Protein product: CASSVGQLNTGELFF.